This T cell receptor beta chain was obtained from a study of cytomegalovirus exposure and HLA in healthy donors. Study-wide points: In a later analysis, TCR beta V- and J-gene trimming was associated with a missense DCLRE1C variant.

J was trimmed by 0 bases and V by 1 base; bases with no gene match: 2. This CDR3 contains 16 residues. CDR1 and CDR2 (germline): SGHAT, FQNNGV. A multiplex PCR was run with 60 Vbeta primers and 13 Jbeta primers. TCRdb's table, derived via immunoSEQ multiplex PCR, lists solely in-frame clones and lacks some. Seen here are about 82,000 clones, about 70% observed once, and the top ten hold 6.2%. Notes on this clone: The target antigen is unknown.

The chain has TRBV11-2 and TRBJ2-1; 8 bases map to TRBD2. The sequencing input was PBMCs. The sequence derives from a woman aged 50 to 60 in good health and CMV-seropositive. The chain's CDR3 is CASSLVAGGSYNEQFF. The CDR3 bases are TGTGCCAGCAGCTTAGTTGCGGGAGGCTCCTACAATGAGCAGTTCTTC.